These T cell receptor beta chains were read from a single sample in a study of cytomegalovirus exposure and HLA in healthy donors. Profiling relied on immunoSEQ multiplex PCR, and the TCRdb table lists in-frame clones only, not all of them. The sample consists of roughly 220,000 clones, about 81% of them appearing once. Sequenced input: PBMCs. The receptors shown here come from a woman in her forties in good health and CMV-seronegative. Each CDR3 is given with its conserved first and last residue. D genes are given only for firm matches. The size of a clone is reported for some rows only, either as once, few or many, or as a class for expanded clones.

D	J	size	V	CDR3	DNA
TRBD1	TRBJ1-2	NA	TRBV7-6	CASSPGTGGYGYTF	TGTGCCAGCAGCCCAGGGACAGGGGGCTATGGCTACACCTTC
NA	TRBJ1-1	NA	TRBV19	CASSISFGGRRNTEAFF	TGTGCCAGTAGTATCAGTTTCGGGGGACGGAGGAACACTGAAGCTTTCTTT
NA	TRBJ2-5	NA	TRBV7-8	CASSSRLMGQETQYF	TGTGCCAGCAGCTCGCGGTTGATGGGCCAAGAGACCCAGTACTTC
NA	TRBJ1-5	once	TRBV28	CASSFQRAIQPQHF	TGTGCCAGCAGTTTCCAGCGGGCCATTCAGCCCCAGCATTTT
NA	TRBJ2-2	NA	TRBV19	CASTAWGGTNTGELFF	TGTGCCAGTACCGCATGGGGCGGGACGAACACCGGGGAGCTGTTTTTT
NA	TRBJ1-4	NA	TRBV5-5	CASSLGWAGTNEKLFF	TGTGCCAGCAGCTTGGGTTGGGCAGGAACTAATGAAAAACTGTTTTTT
TRBD1	TRBJ1-2	NA	TRBV5-1	CASSSGGSNGYTF	TGCGCCAGCAGCTCAGGGGGCAGTAATGGCTACACCTTC
NA	TRBJ2-5	NA	TRBV12-2	CASNAGGEETQYF	TGTGCAAGTAACGCAGGGGGCGAGGAGACCCAGTACTTC
NA	TRBJ2-7	NA	TRBV29-1	CSVEEMTARSYEQYF	TGCAGCGTTGAAGAAATGACAGCGAGGTCCTACGAGCAGTACTTC
NA	TRBJ2-1	few	TRBV7-8	CASSLWRSGNEQFF	TGTGCCAGCAGCTTATGGAGGTCCGGGAATGAGCAGTTCTTC
TRBD2	TRBJ2-3	NA	TRBV12-5	CASGLVLAGDLDTQYF	TGTGCTAGTGGTTTGGTACTAGCGGGAGATTTGGATACGCAGTATTTT
NA	TRBJ1-4	NA	TRBV28	CASNSWLTNEKLFF	TGTGCCAGCAACAGTTGGTTGACTAATGAAAAACTGTTTTTT
TRBD2	TRBJ2-1	NA	TRBV4-1	CASSQTRGTSAYNEQFF	TGCGCCAGCAGCCAGACCCGCGGGACTAGCGCCTACAATGAGCAGTTCTTC
TRBD1	TRBJ2-7	NA	TRBV28	CASRIKRGTGTYEQYF	TGTGCCAGCAGGATTAAGAGGGGGACAGGTACCTACGAGCAGTACTTC
TRBD1	TRBJ1-2	NA	TRBV5-5	CASSRQGLYGYTF	TGTGCCAGCAGCCGACAGGGGTTATATGGCTACACCTTC
NA	TRBJ1-1	NA	TRBV18	CASSSSVGTEAFF	TGTGCCAGCTCCTCGAGCGTTGGCACTGAAGCTTTCTTT
TRBD1	TRBJ2-7	NA	TRBV7-9	CASSLRRRDRGSYEQYF	TGTGCCAGCAGCTTAAGGCGCCGGGACAGGGGTTCCTACGAGCAGTACTTC